A selection of T cell receptor beta chains follows, all from one sample in a study of graft-versus-host responses after intestinal transplantation. Clones were read by immunoSEQ multiplex PCR, and TCRdb kept only the in-frame ones, dropping some. Of tens of thousands of clones listed, roughly 89% are singletons. This specimen consisted of PBMCs, obtained roughly 120 days after intestinal transplantation. The receptors originated from a human patient who received an intestinal transplant, so some T cells may come from the graft donor. Both conserved end residues are part of each CDR3. D genes are given only for firm matches. Only part of the rows carry a size: once, few, many, or a class if the clone is expanded.

cdr3_aa cdr3_nt clone_size j_call v_call d_call
CASSQVSRGQETQYF TGTGCCAGCAGCCAAGTTTCCAGGGGGCAAGAGACCCAGTACTTC NA TRBJ2-5 TRBV14 TRBD1
CASSESGRDTQYF TGTGCCAGCAGCGAAAGCGGGAGGGATACGCAGTATTTT NA TRBJ2-3 TRBV7-2 TRBD2
CASSSTYLIYEQYF TGTGCCAGCAGCTCCACGTACCTGATCTACGAGCAGTACTTC NA TRBJ2-7 TRBV5-6 NA
CASSQVFGRFDEQYF TGTGCCAGCAGCCAAGTGTTCGGGAGGTTCGACGAGCAGTACTTC NA TRBJ2-7 TRBV4-2 TRBD2
CSARDYYEQYF TGCAGTGCTAGAGATTACTACGAGCAGTACTTC NA TRBJ2-7 TRBV20-1 NA
CASSSQIHSYEQYF TGTGCCAGCAGTTCCCAGATCCACTCCTACGAGCAGTACTTC NA TRBJ2-7 TRBV28 NA
CASSTGSWNTEAFF TGTGCCAGCAGTACAGGGAGTTGGAACACTGAAGCTTTCTTT NA TRBJ1-1 TRBV7-9 NA
CASSPGLAASTDTQYF TGTGCCAGCAGCCCCGGGCTAGCGGCGAGCACAGATACGCAGTATTTT NA TRBJ2-3 TRBV11-1 TRBD2
CASSDVIQPQHF TGTGCCAGCAGTGACGTTATTCAGCCCCAGCATTTT NA TRBJ1-5 TRBV2 NA
CASSLADPYEQYF TGTGCCAGCAGTCTAGCGGATCCCTACGAGCAGTACTTC NA TRBJ2-7 TRBV27 TRBD2
CASSLNIQNTGELFF TGTGCCAGCAGCTTAAACATACAGAACACCGGGGAGCTGTTTTTT once TRBJ2-2 TRBV7-6 NA
CASSLEPDRGRTRSYEQYF TGTGCCAGCAGCTTAGAACCAGACAGGGGGCGAACTAGATCCTACGAGCAGTACTTC NA TRBJ2-7 TRBV7-2 TRBD1
CASSPSQRDSSYNEQFF TGTGCCAGCAGTCCTAGCCAGCGGGATAGCTCCTACAATGAGCAGTTCTTC NA TRBJ2-1 TRBV27 TRBD2
CASSFWGLSYNEQFF TGTGCCAGCAGTTTCTGGGGGCTCTCCTACAATGAGCAGTTCTTC NA TRBJ2-1 TRBV28 NA
CASSPQPGQGHWGYTF TGCGCCAGCAGCCCCCAACCCGGACAGGGACACTGGGGCTACACCTTC NA TRBJ1-2 TRBV4-1 TRBD1
CASWKSGTQYF TGTGCCAGTTGGAAGTCTGGGACCCAGTACTTC NA TRBJ2-5 TRBV6-1 NA
CASSFSYSLTYEQYF TGTGCCAGCAGCTTCTCTTATTCTCTTACCTACGAGCAGTACTTC NA TRBJ2-7 TRBV7-9 NA
CASSEVTSGRGEQYF TGTGCCAGCAGTGAAGTGACTAGCGGAAGAGGTGAGCAGTACTTC NA TRBJ2-7 TRBV2 TRBD2
CASSLGSGYSGNTIYF TGTGCCAGTAGCTTAGGCTCAGGGTACTCTGGAAACACCATATATTTT NA TRBJ1-3 TRBV7-6 NA
CASSLQGVDEQYF TGTGCCAGCAGCCTCCAGGGTGTTGACGAGCAGTACTTC NA TRBJ2-7 TRBV7-9 NA